This TCR beta chain was sequenced for a study of blood T cell repertoires in COVID-19. This clone came up a few times. CDR1 and CDR2 from the germline V gene are SEHNR and FQNEAQ (reference sequence). V was cut by 6 bases and J by 0 bases, with 6 bases left in between. The CDR3 loop spans 13 amino acids. In the authors' workflow: Using reference gene primer amplification, nucleated cell counts were estimated. Only in-frame clones appear in the TCRdb table, and some are missing; sequencing was by immunoSEQ multiplex PCR. The DNA gave D and trimming, while V, J and clone size come from that table. The sample carries 150,000 to 200,000 clones, over 80% recorded once. Enrollment of patients from Seattle took place during active infection, with longitudinal follow-up.

This receptor was taken from a woman aged 55-70 years with COVID-19, enrolled during active disease. Sequencing was carried out using peripheral blood. V is TRBV7-9 and J is TRBJ1-3, with D unclear. In DNA form, the CDR3 reads TGTGCCAGCAGTTACACCTCTGGAAACACCATATATTTT. This gives the protein CASSYTSGNTIYF.